Shown below are 13 T cell receptor beta chains from a single sample sequenced in a study of CD8 T cells in ankylosing spondylitis. Each CDR3 protein gets one entry after TCRdb re-called the 5' RACE reads with MiXCR. This table has about 69,000 distinct CDR3 sequences, roughly 5.3% appearing once. The sequencing sample was made of blood, either unsorted or a sorted T cell fraction (not recorded which). These receptors originate from a male donor with ankylosing spondylitis or in good health (not recorded which).

This clonotype has a count of ten or more. The V and J genes are TRBV27 and TRBJ2-6; possible D gene TRBD1, 5 bases. Trimming removed 1 base at V and 0 bases at J, with 10 bases between. CDR1 MNHEY and CDR2 SMNVEV come from the germline V gene (reference sequence). This CDR3 comprises 17 residues. The CDR3 region has the DNA TGTGCCAGCAGTTTATTAGACAGCATCTCTGGGGCCAACGTCCTGACTTTC. Its protein product is CASSLLDSISGANVLTF.

This clonotype was counted at least ten times. This sequence joins TRBV5-1 and TRBJ2-5; no firm D call. CDR1 and CDR2 from the germline V gene are SGHRS and YFSETQ. Between the trimmed V and J ends, which lost 1 base and 1 base, there was a span of 11 bases. This CDR3 is built from 15 residues. Written as DNA, the CDR3 is TGCGCCAGCAGCTTGTTTTGGGGATCCCAAGAGACCCAGTACTTC. Protein product: CASSLFWGSQETQYF.

This clonotype appeared many times. The CDR3 protein is CASSRLGGGGGTDTQYF. The CDR3 bases are TGCGCCAGCAGCCGTCTCGGGGGGGGCGGGGGAACAGATACGCAGTATTTT. The chain has TRBV4-1 and TRBJ2-3; 8 bases are a match to TRBD2. The CDR3 extends over 17 amino acids. Germline lookup yields CDR1 MGHRA and CDR2 YSYEKL. V gave up 4 bases and J gave up 3 bases; unmatched junction bases: 12.

This clonotype showed up many times. This chain uses TRBV28 with TRBJ2-5, with TRBD2 identical over 12 bases. The length of the CDR3 is 17 residues. Germline lookup yields CDR1 MDHEN and CDR2 SYDVKM. V was pared by 7 bases and J by 4 bases, with 13 bases of the junction left unmatched. The CDR3 DNA reads TGTGCCAGCACCCTAGGACTAGCGGGGTACCATGCAGAGACCCAGTACTTC. This encodes CASTLGLAGYHAETQYF.

Many counts were recorded for this clonotype. The chain has TRBV10-1 and TRBJ2-2, with D possibly being TRBD1 (6 bases). The germline V and J ends were trimmed by 8 bases and 4 bases, with 11 bases remaining between them. CDR3 size: 13 residues. Germline lookup yields CDR1 WNHNN and CDR2 SYGVQD (reference sequence). The CDR3 reads CASQLTGTGELFF. CDR3 bases: TGCGCCAGCCAATTGACAGGCACCGGGGAGCTGTTTTTT.

In this sample, this clonotype turned up many times. The rearrangement joins TRBV12-3 or TRBV12-4 to TRBJ2-7; D gene unclear. V dropped 1 base and J dropped 6 bases, with 10 bases sitting between them. The CDR3 extends over 13 amino acids. CDR3: CASSLGGSGEQYF. For the CDR3, the DNA is TGTGCCAGCAGTTTAGGTGGCTCCGGCGAGCAGTACTTC.

This clonotype was observed many times. The chain carries TRBV28 and TRBJ2-3, with D unclear. This CDR3 contains 16 residues. Germline CDR1 and CDR2: MDHEN and SYDVKM. V was trimmed by 3 bases and J by 3 bases, leaving 16 bases between them. CDR3 sequence (DNA): TGTGCCAGCAGTTTCATAGACGGAGCCACTACAGATACGCAGTATTTT. It specifies CASSFIDGATTDTQYF.

This clonotype was counted ten times or more. The chain employs TRBV5-1 and TRBJ2-5; TRBD1 agrees at 7 bases. The germline V gene encodes CDR1 SGHRS and CDR2 YFSETQ. J gave up 5 bases and V 2 bases, and 6 bases lay outside the gene matches. CDR3 length equals 14 residues. The CDR3 is CASSFAGGYETQYF. The CDR3 coding sequence is TGCGCCAGCAGCTTCGCAGGGGGTTACGAGACCCAGTACTTC. The full variable domain, its missing parts supplied by reference TRBV5-1 and TRBJ2-5, is KAGVTQTPRYLIKTRGQQVTLSCSPISGHRSVSWYQQTPGQGLQFLFEYFSETQRNKGNFPGRFSGRQFSNSRSEMNVSTLELGDSALYLCASSFAGGYETQYFGPGTRLLVL.

This clonotype has a count of ten or more. The rearrangement links TRBV4-2 to TRBJ2-5; TRBD2 matches 8 bases. CDR3 length equals 14 residues. Germline CDR1 and CDR2: LGHNA and YNFKEQ. The V gene end was trimmed by 1 base and the J gene end by 4 bases; junction bases not matched to a gene: 2. DNA for the CDR3: TGTGCCAGCAGCCAAGCAACTAGCGGAGAGACCCAGTACTTC. Protein: CASSQATSGETQYF.

Many counts were recorded for this clonotype. V is TRBV7-2 and J is TRBJ2-7; 7 bases match TRBD1. Germline V lookup: CDR1 SGHTA, CDR2 FQGNSA. CDR3 size: 14 residues. V dropped 4 bases and J dropped 1; count of bases not matched to a gene: 4. This CDR3 is CASSSQGVSYEQYF. In DNA form, the CDR3 reads TGTGCCAGCAGCTCCCAGGGGGTTTCCTACGAGCAGTACTTC.

This clonotype was found a few times. The chain links TRBV6-5 to TRBJ2-5, with 9 bases aligning to TRBD2. This CDR3 spans 15 amino acids. Germline V gene sequence: CDR1 MNHEY, CDR2 SVGAGI. J lost 5 bases, V lost 4 bases, and 8 bases had no gene match. The CDR3 loop reads CASSSPQRGVETQYF. CDR3 sequence (DNA): TGTGCCAGCAGTTCCCCGCAGCGGGGGGTGGAGACCCAGTACTTC.

At least ten counts were recorded for this clonotype. This chain uses TRBV29-1 with TRBJ1-2, with TRBD1 as a possible D gene (6 bases). CDR3 length: 12 residues. Trimming cost V 5 bases and J 4 bases, with 11 bases left between them. Germline V gene data show CDR1 as SQVTM and CDR2 as ANQGSEA. CDR3 sequence reads: CSVIGGSYGYTF. The CDR3 bases are TGCAGCGTTATAGGGGGTTCCTATGGCTACACCTTC.

This clonotype showed up many times. The genes are TRBV20-1 and TRBJ1-1, with unresolved D. V was shortened by 0 bases and J by 6 bases, with 17 bases between the two germline ends. Germline V gene sequence: CDR1 DFQATT, CDR2 SNEGSKA (reference sequence). CDR3 length: 15 amino acids. Here the CDR3 reads CSARDRANLGPEAFF. In nucleotides, the CDR3 is TGCAGTGCTAGAGATCGGGCAAATCTTGGTCCTGAAGCTTTCTTT.